This TCR beta chain stems from a study of CD8+CD57+ T cells in acquired aplastic anemia (dated by TCRdb to between 2018 and 2020). Some background on the complete study: Extracted DNA from sorted CD4+ and CD8+ cells averaged 3.2 ug, ranging from about 0.18 to 27.4 ug.

In the study, sorted CD4+ and CD8+ blood T cells from patients with severe aplastic anemia and from healthy subjects underwent deep sequencing of TCR repertoires. Ficoll-Paque density gradient centrifugation was used to isolate peripheral blood mononuclear cells. Before DNA extraction, CD4+ and CD8+ T cells were sorted by FACS or by magnetic beads. Genomic DNA was used as template for profiling of TCR beta VDJ combinations and CDR3 sequences. TCR repertoire sequencing was run on an Illumina HiSeq 2000. The paper's processing steps were these. Repertoires were assessed using TRBV/TRBJ rearrangement plots, CDR3 size and DJ length profiles, and Simpson's diversity index. Whichever DNA sequence was most abundant in the deep sequencing data was defined as the immunodominant clone. CDR3 amino acid sequences were checked for sharing across subjects and were also compared against the VDJdb database and published repertoires. TCRdb redid the processing of the public reads, applying fastp at Q25 and MiXCR, and retained in-frame beta chains. Each CDR3 protein gets just one entry, which takes the most common genes and DNA from the rows behind it. Clone size and V and J calls follow TCRdb, not the original study. A total of approximately 200,000 distinct CDR3 sequences appear in this sample, around 66% of them only once. The ten biggest clones cover more than 45% of the sample.

What the study reported, not specific to this receptor: Between patients and healthy controls, no significant difference in CD8+ Simpson's diversity was found (P=0.060). Approximately 27 CD8+ CDR3 sequences were found in both patients and controls but appeared to be highly expressed in patients and within the immunodominant clones of the patients.

This clonotype was seen at least ten times. No cognate antigen has been identified for it. Base qualities are not provided; no much larger clone lies one nucleotide away. Sequenced input: sorted CD4+, CD8+, or CD8+CD57+ T cells (not recorded which) from PBMCs. This clonotype was sampled from a human donor with severe aplastic anemia or a healthy control (not recorded which).

The CDR3 here reads CASSPWDRSGGSTEAFF. The DNA sequence is as follows: TGTGCCAGCAGCCCATGGGACAGGTCGGGAGGGTCCACTGAAGCTTTCTTT. Recombination connected TRBV9 to TRBJ1-1, and TRBD1 matches 8 of the central bases. The junction shows trimming of 4 bases on V and 4 bases on J, and the gene matches do not reach 15 bases of it. The germline V gene gives CDR1 as SGDLS and CDR2 as YYNGEE. The CDR3 numbers 17 residues from cysteine through phenylalanine. Only CDR3 DNA is held: 51 bases, read in frame from base 1.